Presented here are 5 T cell receptor beta chains from one specimen sequenced in a study of post-analysis software for immune sequencing data (dated by TCRdb to the mid-2010s). Broader findings and caveats from the paper: Patients showed significantly higher frequencies than controls for a handful of TRBV segments, among them TRBV5-6, TRBV5-1 and TRBV20-1.

These TCRs are of unknown antigen specificity. Library preparation used PCR. The sequencing machine was an Illumina HiSeq 2500. Unique molecular identifiers were incorporated into TCR beta cDNA libraries to reduce PCR and sequencing biases. Starting from the raw public reads, TCRdb applied fastp trimming at Q25, assembled clones with MiXCR and retained in-frame beta chains. For every CDR3 protein sequence, its rows merge into one entry that carries the most common genes and DNA. This sample lists approximately 730,000 distinct CDR3 sequences; approximately 44% were detected once. Of the sample, 4.9% is held by the ten largest clones. What was sequenced was blood. Receptors originate from a girl aged 10 to 17 with multiple sclerosis.

The table lists this clonotype with a few counts. V usage is TRBV6-5 and J usage is TRBJ1-2; D call uncertain. The length of the CDR3 is 13 residues. Trimming left V 7 bases short and J 4 bases short, with 13 bases between. Germline V gives CDR1 MNHEY, CDR2 SVGAGI. The CDR3 sequence: CASTHHLGYGYTF. In DNA, the CDR3 is TGTGCCAGCACCCACCACCTCGGCTATGGCTACACCTTC.

Concerning this clonotype: A read error may produce the germline difference seen at one junction end. The chain is built from TRBV7-2 and TRBJ2-5; TRBD1 aligns across 7 bases. Judging by the DNA end, TRBJ2-4 fits better; the J call may be wrong. CDR1 SGHTA and CDR2 FQGNSA come from the germline V gene. This CDR3 comprises 14 residues. The CDR3 DNA reads TGTGCCAGCAGCTTAGAGGGGGCCAGAAACATTCAGTACTTC. It codes for CASSLEGARNIQYF.

The V and J genes are TRBV25-1 and TRBJ2-7; 11 bases fit TRBD2. The J call is uncertain, as TRBJ2-5 better fits the DNA end. This CDR3 region has 15 residues. CDR1 and CDR2 (germline): MGHDK, SYGVNS. CDR3 sequence reads: CASSVRLAGSETQYF. DNA for the CDR3: TGTGCCAGCAGTGTAAGACTAGCGGGAAGCGAGACCCAGTACTTC.

The chain has TRBV12-3 or TRBV12-4 and TRBJ2-7, with 7 bases lining up with TRBD2. With 6 bases clipped from V and 4 bases from J, the junction kept 12 bases outside the gene matches. The CDR3 length is 15 residues. The DNA for the CDR3 is TGTGCCAGCAGCGTAGTCGGCGGGAGCGGTTACGAGCAGTACTTC. It is translated as CASSVVGGSGYEQYF.

V is TRBV11-2 and J is TRBJ1-2; D is ambiguous. V was shortened by 0 bases and J by 9 bases, with 8 bases between the two germline ends. This CDR3 has 12 residues. Germline lookup yields CDR1 SGHAT and CDR2 FQNNGV. The CDR3 DNA sequence: TGTGCCAGCAGCTTAGAGAGCGCGAGCTACACCTTC. It translates to CASSLESASYTF. Combining the CDR3 with reference TRBV11-2 and TRBJ1-2 gives the whole variable domain EAGVAQSPRYKIIEKRQSVAFWCNPISGHATLYWYQQILGQGPKLLIQFQNNGVVDDSQLPKDRFSAERLKGVDSTLKIQPAKLEDSAVYLCASSLESASYTFGSGTRLTVV.